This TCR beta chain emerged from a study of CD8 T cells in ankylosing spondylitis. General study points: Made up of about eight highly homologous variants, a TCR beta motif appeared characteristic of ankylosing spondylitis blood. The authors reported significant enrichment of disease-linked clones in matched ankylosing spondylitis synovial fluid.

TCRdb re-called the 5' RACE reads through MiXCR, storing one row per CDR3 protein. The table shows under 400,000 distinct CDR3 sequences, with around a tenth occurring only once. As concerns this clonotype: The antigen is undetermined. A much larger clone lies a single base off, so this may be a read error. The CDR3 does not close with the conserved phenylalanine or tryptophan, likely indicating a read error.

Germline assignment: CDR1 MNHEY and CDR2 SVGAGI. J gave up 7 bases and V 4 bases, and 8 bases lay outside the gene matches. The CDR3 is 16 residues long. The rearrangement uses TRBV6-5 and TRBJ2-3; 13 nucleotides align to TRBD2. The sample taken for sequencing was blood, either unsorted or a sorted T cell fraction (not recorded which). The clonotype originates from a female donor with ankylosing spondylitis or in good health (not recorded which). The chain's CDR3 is CASSFGTSGIGNTQYL. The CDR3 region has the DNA TGTGCCAGCAGTTTTGGGACTAGCGGGATTGGAAATACGCAGTATCTT.